This passage covers 21 T cell receptor beta chains from one sample sequenced in a study of lung T cells in sarcoidosis with Löfgren's syndrome. One entry per CDR3 protein results from TCRdb running MiXCR on the reads. The sample shows more than 2,000 distinct CDR3 sequences, approximately 24% of them seen only once. Sequenced: CD4+ T cells from bronchoalveolar lavage. The origin of the receptors is a human donor with sarcoidosis (Löfgren's syndrome or another form), or a control subject (not recorded which).

This clonotype was seen at least ten times. The rearrangement joins TRBV5-1 to TRBJ1-5, with a possible D match to TRBD1 (6 bases). V lost 0 bases to trimming and J lost 7 bases, with 14 bases between them. Per the germline V gene, CDR1 is SGHRS and CDR2 is YFSETQ. This CDR3 spans 15 amino acids. The CDR3 bases are TGCGCCAGCAGCTTGGATTCGACAGGACAGCAGCCCCAGCATTTT. Protein sequence: CASSLDSTGQQPQHF.

As to this clonotype: Sequence at one end of the junction differs from germline and may be a read error. The chain employs TRBV3-1 and TRBJ1-3; tentatively, D is TRBD1 (5 bases). This CDR3 region has 15 residues. Germline V lookup: CDR1 LGHDT, CDR2 YNNKEL (reference sequence). CDR3 residues: CASSRDSSYGDTIYF. CDR3 nucleotides: TGTGCCAGCAGCCGGGACTCGAGCTATGGAGACACCATATATTTT.

Remarks on this clonotype: One end of the junction is discordant with germline, which a read error may explain. The chain recombines TRBV2 with TRBJ2-1; 8 nucleotides match TRBD2. The CDR3 is 11 residues long. Per the germline V gene, CDR1 is SNHLY and CDR2 is FYNNEI. The CDR3 sequence is CASNLAGPKFF. The CDR3 region has the DNA TGCGCCAGCAATCTAGCGGGTCCGAAGTTCTTC.

This clonotype showed up many times. The chain couples TRBV5-1 to TRBJ2-1; D tentatively fits TRBD1 or TRBD2 (5 bases each). The V gene's germline CDR1 is SGHRS and CDR2 YFSETQ. The CDR3 is 15 amino acids. Deletions cut 6 bases from V and 0 bases from J, with 13 bases between. This CDR3 reads CASIERDGSYNEQFF. In DNA form, the CDR3 reads TGCGCCAGCATCGAACGGGACGGCTCCTACAATGAGCAGTTCTTC.

This clonotype is medium-sized within its sample. The J gene is TRBJ2-1, the V gene TRBV19, with TRBD2 matching over 10 bases. The CDR3 covers 16 residues. The germline CDR1 and CDR2 sequences are LNHDA and SQIVND (reference sequence). J gave up 4 bases and V 5 bases, and 8 bases lay outside the gene matches. In DNA form, the CDR3 reads TGTGCCAGTAGTGTGATTACTAGCGGGGCTTACAATGAGCAGTTCTTC. Amino acid sequence: CASSVITSGAYNEQFF.

In its sample, this clonotype is medium-sized (0.01 to 0.1%). Here the CDR3 DNA reads TGTGCCAGCAGTGTGGGGTCGGGGCAGCCCCAGCATTTT. Translation: CASSVGSGQPQHF. The genes are TRBV2 and TRBJ1-5; D is unresolved. The CDR3 length is 13 residues. Germline loops: CDR1 SNHLY, CDR2 FYNNEI. V was trimmed by 4 bases and J by 7 bases, leaving 11 bases between them.

Notes on this clonotype: Its ends do not fully match the called genes, so a read error is possible. V is TRBV5-1 and J is TRBJ2-1; D perhaps matches TRBD2 (6 bases). CDR3 length: 16 residues. The V gene's germline CDR1 is SGHRS and CDR2 YFSETQ. In nucleotides, the CDR3 is TGCGCCAGCAGCGATTCTAACGGGAGCTCCTACAATGAACAGTTCTTC. Translating it yields CASSDSNGSSYNEQFF.

By proportion, this clonotype is medium-sized (0.01 to 0.1%). This chain uses TRBV10-3 with TRBJ1-5; a possible D gene is TRBD1 (5 bases). Germline V lookup: CDR1 ENHRY, CDR2 SYGVKD. The CDR3 runs 14 residues. Deletions cut 11 bases from V and 3 bases from J, with 17 bases between. CDR3 protein: CAAGDRQNNQPQHF. The CDR3 region has the DNA TGTGCCGCCGGCGACCGACAGAACAATCAGCCCCAGCATTTT.

This clonotype is classed as medium-sized (0.01 to 0.1%). This sequence joins TRBV3-1 and TRBJ2-3; TRBD2 aligns across 10 bases. Germline V lookup: CDR1 LGHDT, CDR2 YNNKEL (reference sequence). Trimming removed 6 bases from V and 9 bases from J; junction bases left unmatched: 9. The CDR3 runs 14 residues. CDR3 nucleotides: TGTGCCAGCAGAAAGCGGGAGGGCGGGGCCACGCAGTATTTT. Translated: CASRKREGGATQYF.

A word on this clonotype: This may stem from a read error, because a much larger clone lies one nucleotide away. The gene calls are TRBV19 and TRBJ2-1; D is ambiguous. The CDR3 contains 14 residues. Trimming stripped 6 bases from V and 2 bases from J, with 11 bases between. Germline V lookup: CDR1 LNHDA, CDR2 SQIVND (reference sequence). CDR3 bases: TGTGCCAGTAGAGATTCGGGCCCCTACAATGAGCAGTTCTTC. Its translation: CASRDSGPYNEQFF.

Relative to its sample, this clonotype is medium-sized. CDR3 bases: TGCAGTGCCGTCGGATGGACTAGCGGGACCTCGGATACGCAGTATTTT. It yields the protein CSAVGWTSGTSDTQYF. V gene TRBV20-1 combines with J gene TRBJ2-3; 12 nucleotides agree with TRBD2. Unmatched junction bases numbered 13, after V lost 6 bases and J lost 6 bases. CDR1 and CDR2 from the germline V gene are DFQATT and SNEGSKA (reference sequence). The CDR3 is made up of 16 amino acids.

Relative to its sample, this clonotype is medium-sized. Possible read error: a much larger clone is one base away. The chain combines TRBV28 with TRBJ2-3; 8 positions match TRBD2. Trimming removed 8 bases from V and 4 bases from J; junction bases left unmatched: 11. This CDR3 spans 15 amino acids. Germline CDR1 and CDR2: MDHEN and SYDVKM. CDR3 DNA sequence: TGTGCCAGCGCCCTGACCGGGGGGGGGTCAGATACGCAGTATTTT. Its translation is CASALTGGGSDTQYF.

Concerning this clonotype itself: With a much larger clone just one base away, this may be a read error. This CDR3 fails to terminate in the conserved phenylalanine or tryptophan, so it likely reflects a read error. The DNA is left out, because the CDR3 cannot be placed on it with certainty; the CDR3 is given as TCRdb lists it. V usage is TRBV2 and J usage is TRBJ1-1; TRBD1, the table's D call, lacks a check against the DNA. The length of the CDR3 is 12 amino acids, counting both ends. Germline-derived CDR1 and CDR2 are SNHLY and FYNNEI. The CDR3 sequence is CASSPTGAEALS.

The rearrangement joins TRBV4-1 to TRBJ2-7, with 11 bases aligning to TRBD1. V lost 8 bases and J lost 4; bases outside the gene matches: 7. The CDR3 loop spans 14 amino acids. From germline, CDR1 is MGHRA and CDR2 YSYEKL. For the CDR3, the DNA is TGCGCCAGCTCCCCGGACAGGGGGCAATACGAGCAGTACTTC. It specifies CASSPDRGQYEQYF.

Sample share makes this clonotype hyperexpanded. The chain combines TRBV4-1 with TRBJ1-5; no firm D call. V dropped 1 base and J dropped 0 bases, with 7 bases sitting between them. This CDR3 is 15 amino acids long. Per the germline V gene, CDR1 is MGHRA and CDR2 is YSYEKL. The DNA of the CDR3 is TGCGCCAGCAGCCAAGTCAGCAGTAGCAATCAGCCCCAGCATTTT. This sequence encodes CASSQVSSSNQPQHF.

Within the sample, this clonotype is medium-sized. This chain joins TRBV28 and TRBJ2-7; TRBD2 is a possible D gene (5 bases). CDR3 size: 16 residues. Germline values: CDR1 MDHEN, CDR2 SYDVKM. Deletions cut 6 bases from V and 3 bases from J, with 21 bases between. The CDR3 sequence is CASRSPTRSGFYEQYF. DNA for the CDR3: TGTGCCAGCAGGTCTCCCACTAGGAGCGGTTTCTACGAGCAGTACTTC.

As for this clonotype: Relative to the germline gene, one junction end is altered; a read error may explain this. The V and J genes are TRBV7-2 and TRBJ1-1; the match to TRBD1 covers 7 bases. Germline V CDR1 and CDR2: SGHTA, FQGNSA. This CDR3 has 16 amino acids. The CDR3 loop is CASSPPGQRSDTEAFF. The CDR3 coding sequence is TGTGCCAGCAGCCCTCCGGGACAGCGAAGCGACACAGAAGCTTTCTTT.

In this sample, this clonotype is medium-sized (0.01 to 0.1%). An end of the junction does not agree with germline; a read error may underlie this. The chain uses TRBV7-9 and TRBJ1-1; a possible D gene is TRBD1 (6 bases). The CDR3 extends over 17 amino acids. Germline CDR1 reads SEHNR; CDR2 reads FQNEAQ (reference sequence). In nucleotides, the CDR3 is TGTGCCAGCACCTTACCCACAGGGAGGGGGTGGAACACTGAAGCTTTCTTT. Translating it yields CASTLPTGRGWNTEAFF.

Within the sample, this clonotype is medium-sized (0.01 to 0.1%). The gene calls are TRBV7-2 and TRBJ2-7; 10 bases are shared with TRBD2. J was trimmed by 7 bases and V by 6 bases; bases with no gene match: 12. This CDR3 contains 15 residues. Germline lookup yields CDR1 SGHTA and CDR2 FQGNSA. The CDR3 sequence: CASRLAGMGHGEQYF. The CDR3 DNA is TGTGCCAGCAGACTAGCGGGAATGGGCCATGGGGAGCAGTACTTC.

This clonotype is large in the sample. This chain joins TRBV20-1 and TRBJ2-3; TRBD2 matches at 7 bases. Per germline, CDR1 DFQATT and CDR2 SNEGSKA (reference sequence). This CDR3 has 16 amino acids. Trimming removed 3 bases from V and 2 bases from J; junction bases left unmatched: 11. The CDR3 nucleotides are TGCAGTGCTAGCGGCTCATCGACTAGCCTCACAGATACGCAGTATTTT. It codes for CSASGSSTSLTDTQYF.

This clonotype is labeled as medium-sized (0.01 to 0.1%). The gene calls are TRBV5-4 and TRBJ2-1, with 7 bases identical to TRBD1. Germline V gene data show CDR1 as SGHNT and CDR2 as YYREEE (reference sequence). CDR3 length: 15 residues. V shed 2 bases and J 0 bases; nucleotides not matched to a gene: 2. The CDR3 loop is CASSLGTASYNEQFF. The DNA of the CDR3 is TGTGCCAGCAGCTTAGGGACAGCCTCCTACAATGAGCAGTTCTTC.